The 2 T cell receptor beta chains below were found in one sample sequenced in a study of T cell changes during pregnancy in multiple sclerosis. The protocol was immunoSEQ multiplex PCR, while the TCRdb copy is restricted to in-frame clones and leaves out a portion. Counted here are just under 95,000 clones, 92% occurring once; the ten biggest clones make up 2.6%. The source material was peripheral blood, sampled in the first trimester of pregnancy. The receptors derive from a female donor with multiple sclerosis, enrolled in a pregnancy study.

The chain uses TRBV29-1 and TRBJ2-1; 8 positions agree with TRBD2. Germline loops: CDR1 SQVTM, CDR2 ANQGSEA. CDR3 length equals 13 residues. V was clipped by 3 bases and J by 7 bases; unmatched bases: 5. The CDR3 bases are TGCAGCGTTGAGGGGTCTAGCGGGAATGAGCAGTTCTTC. Protein sequence: CSVEGSSGNEQFF.

The rearrangement uses TRBV28 and TRBJ1-5; D is perhaps TRBD1 (5 bases). The CDR3 sequence is 17 residues long. V was shortened by 5 bases and J by 3 bases, with 20 bases between the two germline ends. Germline V gives CDR1 MDHEN, CDR2 SYDVKM. CDR3 DNA sequence: TGTGCCAGCAGTCCTACGGGTGGGGGGATGTCCAATCAGCCCCAGCATTTT. This translates into CASSPTGGGMSNQPQHF.